A single sample is the source of the 23 T cell receptor beta chains below, sequenced in a study of regulatory T cells in long-lasting Graves disease. iRepertoire HTBI primers and Arm-PCR of CDR3 regions built TCR beta libraries. TCRdb ran MiXCR on the multiplex PCR reads and lists one entry per CDR3 protein. Among a few hundred thousand distinct CDR3 sequences listed, approximately 22% were seen once. Time point meaning: persistent/refractory GD, antithyroid drugs over 5 years with positive TRAb. Scientists built the TCR library using RNA that was extracted from PBMCs. The source material was peripheral blood mononuclear cells (PBMCs), sampled when the disease was refractory, from a patient treated with antithyroid drugs. The receptors here all came from a female donor with Graves disease.

CDR3 bases: TGTGCCAGCAGCTTAGCAGGGACAGGGGGCGACTATGGCTACACCTTC. This encodes CASSLAGTGGDYGYTF. The chain is built from TRBV11-3 and TRBJ1-2, with TRBD1 matching over 12 bases. V shed 1 base, J shed 3 bases, and the junction held 3 bases outside the gene matches. Germline lookup yields CDR1 SGHNT and CDR2 YENEEA. The length of the CDR3 is 16 residues.

The V gene is TRBV12-5, the J gene TRBJ2-1; no clear D gene. V was clipped by 4 bases and J by 5 bases, with 12 bases between them. Germline lookup yields CDR1 LGHNT and CDR2 FRNRAP. The CDR3 is 14 amino acids. The chain's CDR3 is CASGSTRRHNEQFF. For the CDR3, the DNA is TGTGCTAGTGGTTCTACCCGGCGGCACAATGAGCAGTTCTTC.

This clonotype occurred many times. The genes are TRBV20-1 and TRBJ1-1; no clear D gene. The germline V gene has CDR1 DFQATT and CDR2 SNEGSKA (reference sequence). The CDR3 has 11 amino acids. As DNA, the CDR3 is TGCAGAGCCCGTAGTGCCACTGAAGCTTTCTTT. It translates to CRARSATEAFF.

The chain uses TRBV12-3 or TRBV12-4 and TRBJ1-4, with D unresolved. V was clipped by 1 base and J by 6 bases, with 6 bases between them. CDR3 size: 13 residues. As DNA, the CDR3 is TGTGCCAGCAGTTTAGACGGGGATGAAAAACTGTTTTTT. It codes for CASSLDGDEKLFF.

This clonotype showed up just a few times. This chain links TRBV20-1 with TRBJ2-2; the D gene is possibly TRBD1 (6 bases). V lost 2 bases and J lost 0, with 7 bases in between. Germline CDR1 DFQATT, CDR2 SNEGSKA (reference sequence). The CDR3 covers 14 residues. The CDR3 region is CSARNRANTGELFF. Written as DNA, the CDR3 is TGCAGTGCTAGAAACAGGGCGAACACCGGGGAGCTGTTTTTT.

This clonotype was detected a few times. The chain has TRBV6-5 and TRBJ2-7; possibly TRBD1 for D (5 bases). Germline V gene lookup returns CDR1 MNHEY and CDR2 SVGAGI. The CDR3 length is 16 residues. V was cut by 2 bases and J by 4 bases, with 18 bases left in between. Here the CDR3 reads CASSYGRVELGYEQYF. As DNA, the CDR3 is TGTGCCAGCAGTTACGGCAGGGTAGAATTGGGTTACGAGCAGTACTTC.

The table lists this clonotype with a few counts. CDR3 region: CASPSDTNYEQYF. As DNA, the CDR3 is TGTGCCAGCCCCTCCGATACAAACTACGAGCAGTACTTC. This chain connects TRBV6-1 to TRBJ2-7, with D uncertain. Trimming shortened V by 8 bases and J by 3 bases, and 14 bases separated the two germline ends. Germline CDR1 is MNHNS and CDR2 is SASEGT. CDR3 length equals 13 residues.

The chain couples TRBV24-1 to TRBJ1-1; 7 bases match TRBD1. V shed 2 bases and J 4 bases; nucleotides not matched to a gene: 6. The germline gives CDR1 KGHDR, CDR2 SFDVKD. This CDR3 is 15 amino acids long. The CDR3 spells CATSDSASGGTEAFF. DNA for the CDR3: TGTGCCACCAGTGATTCGGCTTCAGGGGGCACTGAAGCTTTCTTT.

The count of this clonotype is one. The gene calls are TRBV6-5 and TRBJ2-1; 10 nucleotides align to TRBD1. The junction had 0 bases not matched to a gene; V was cut back by 4 bases and J by 6 bases. The CDR3 contains 13 residues. CDR1 is MNHEY, CDR2 SVGAGI, per germline. The CDR3 region has the DNA TGTGCCAGCAGTTGGACAGGGGGCAATGAGCAGTTCTTC. Translating it yields CASSWTGGNEQFF.

At least ten counts were recorded for this clonotype. V gene TRBV27 combines with J gene TRBJ1-2; maybe TRBD1 (6 bases). V was shortened by 3 bases and J by 2 bases, with 10 bases between the two germline ends. The germline gives CDR1 MNHEY, CDR2 SMNVEV (reference sequence). The CDR3 runs 14 residues. CDR3 DNA: TGTGCCAGCAGTTTTGGGGGGACAAACTATGGCTACACCTTC. Encoded protein: CASSFGGTNYGYTF.

This chain uses TRBV28 with TRBJ2-3; D is unresolved. The CDR3 contains 16 residues. Trimming removed 4 bases from V and 2 bases from J, with 16 bases in between. CDR1 MDHEN and CDR2 SYDVKM come from the germline V gene. The CDR3 here is CASSWTGPAATDTQYF. The CDR3 coding sequence is TGTGCCAGCAGTTGGACGGGTCCTGCAGCCACAGATACGCAGTATTTT.

The chain carries TRBV6-6 and TRBJ2-5; 7 positions match TRBD1. Germline V gene lookup returns CDR1 MNHNY and CDR2 SVGAGI (reference sequence). The J segment lost 4 bases and the V segment lost 1 base, leaving 3 bases of the junction unmatched. This CDR3 has 14 residues. The chain's CDR3 is CASSYYRGRETQYF. DNA of the CDR3: TGTGCCAGCAGTTACTACAGGGGAAGAGAGACCCAGTACTTC.

On this clonotype itself: The likely explanation is a read error, given a far larger clone one base away. Without the conserved terminal phenylalanine or tryptophan, this CDR3 likely stems from a read error. The chain uses TRBV7-2 and TRBJ1-6; D is uncertain. V shed 2 bases and J shed 9 bases, with 11 bases lying between them. This CDR3 has 14 residues. Per the germline V gene, CDR1 is SGHTA and CDR2 is FQGNSA. The CDR3: CASSLRMERSPLHL. The CDR3 nucleotides are TGTGCCAGCAGCTTAAGGATGGAGCGTTCACCCCTCCACCTT.

The rearrangement uses TRBV6-1 and TRBJ1-3, with TRBD1 identical over 7 bases. V dropped 5 bases and J dropped 4; count of bases not matched to a gene: 5. CDR1 is MNHNS, CDR2 SASEGT, per germline. This CDR3 spans 14 amino acids. CDR3 loop: CASSLTGKGNTIYF. CDR3 DNA: TGTGCCAGCAGTCTGACAGGGAAGGGAAACACCATATATTTT.

This clonotype was detected a few times. The chain employs TRBV7-3 and TRBJ2-3, with D possibly being TRBD1 (7 bases). CDR3 length equals 18 residues. V lost 4 bases, J lost 2 bases, and 22 bases lay in between. In germline, CDR1 is SGHTA, CDR2 FQGTGA. The CDR3 sequence is CASSSEDGGQGDTDTQYF. The CDR3 DNA follows: TGTGCCAGCAGCTCCGAGGATGGAGGGCAGGGGGACACAGATACGCAGTATTTT.

This clonotype showed up many times. The chain employs TRBV12-3 or TRBV12-4 and TRBJ1-6, with D perhaps matching TRBD1 (6 bases). This CDR3 region has 12 residues. Trimming removed 6 bases from V and 10 bases from J, with 10 bases in between. Written as DNA, the CDR3 is TGTGCCAGCAGCCCAGGGGACTCACCCCTCCACTTT. This translates into CASSPGDSPLHF.

This clonotype was seen at least ten times. CDR3 region: CASSLRGEGDQPQHF. The CDR3 DNA reads as TGTGCCAGCAGCCTCCGCGGGGAGGGGGATCAGCCCCAGCATTTT. The chain employs TRBV28 and TRBJ1-5; D perhaps matches TRBD1 (6 bases). CDR1 is MDHEN and CDR2 is SYDVKM in the germline V gene. V dropped 6 bases and J dropped 5 bases, with 17 bases sitting between them. The CDR3 contains 15 residues.

This clonotype was detected ten times or more. The rearrangement uses TRBV6-1 and TRBJ1-4; TRBD1 might be the D (5 bases). The CDR3 spans 16 residues. Germline assignment: CDR1 MNHNS and CDR2 SASEGT. The V end lost 6 bases, the J end lost 0 bases, and 14 bases lay between the germline ends. CDR3 residues: CASSPGTFATNEKLFF. The CDR3 DNA follows: TGTGCCAGCAGCCCTGGGACCTTTGCAACTAATGAAAAACTGTTTTTT.

Worth noting for this clonotype: A far larger clone is only one base removed, so a read error is likely. CDR3 sequence reads: CASRKHAEVERLFF. The CDR3 coding sequence is TGTGCCAGCAGAAAACATGCCGAAGTGGAAAGACTGTTTTTT. The V call is TRBV6-2 or TRBV6-3, the J call TRBJ1-4; no definite D call. The CDR3 contains 14 residues. Germline assignment: CDR1 MNHEY and CDR2 SVGEGT.

The genes are TRBV5-1 and TRBJ1-1, with D hard to call. The germline CDR1 and CDR2 sequences are SGHRS and YFSETQ. The germline V and J ends were trimmed by 1 base and 8 bases, with 9 bases remaining between them. The CDR3 is 12 residues long. CDR3 sequence reads: CASSLTGEEAFF. The DNA for the CDR3 is TGCGCCAGCAGCTTGACTGGGGAGGAAGCTTTCTTT.

This clonotype has more than one count but fewer than ten. This chain connects TRBV3-1 to TRBJ1-6; D perhaps matches TRBD1 (6 bases). CDR1 and CDR2 from the germline V gene are LGHDT and YNNKEL (reference sequence). The CDR3 loop spans 15 amino acids. The V gene lost 1 base and the J gene lost 11 bases, with 15 bases spanning the gap. CDR3 region: CASSQGRDTGAPLHF. CDR3 coding DNA: TGTGCCAGCAGCCAAGGTCGGGACACGGGAGCACCCCTCCACTTT.

The J gene is TRBJ2-3, the V gene TRBV2; possibly TRBD2 for D (6 bases). The CDR3 contains 15 residues. The germline V gene encodes CDR1 SNHLY and CDR2 FYNNEI. The germline V and J ends were trimmed by 8 bases and 1 base, with 16 bases remaining between them. CDR3 in amino acids: CASAVTAGRTDTQYF. CDR3 nucleotides: TGTGCCAGCGCTGTCACTGCGGGGCGCACAGATACGCAGTATTTT.

This clonotype was counted ten times or more. The rearrangement joins TRBV27 to TRBJ1-2; D is ambiguous. V gave up 6 bases and J gave up 0 bases, with 5 bases separating them. The CDR3 consists of 12 residues. The V gene's germline CDR1 is MNHEY and CDR2 SMNVEV (reference sequence). This CDR3 is CASSYPNYGYTF. As DNA, the CDR3 is TGTGCCAGCAGCTATCCTAACTATGGCTACACCTTC.